Presented here are 14 T cell receptor beta chains from one specimen sequenced in a study of shared clonotypes between healthy human individuals (dated by TCRdb to between 2020 and 2021). The library was made by the immunoSEQ multiplex PCR assay. This immuneACCESS table, as held by TCRdb, lists in-frame sequences with V and J called but not all clones. Of the missing ones, under half trace to an unresolved V gene in checked studies; the others have no known cause. The sample data list 520,000 or so clones, and around 74% of these were observed just once. The ten largest clones represent over 10% of the sample. The source material was PBMCs. Receptor source: a woman in her 40s in good health. Some clones in this sample may be carry-over from other donors' samples.

The chain couples TRBV10-3 to TRBJ1-2, with D maybe TRBD1 (6 bases). The length of the CDR3 is 15 residues. V lost 4 bases, J lost 0 bases, and 12 bases lay in between. Germline V lookup: CDR1 ENHRY, CDR2 SYGVKD. This CDR3 reads CAISVMGGANYGYTF. In DNA, the CDR3 is TGTGCCATCAGTGTAATGGGGGGCGCTAACTATGGCTACACCTTC.

A few counts support this clone. The rearrangement joins TRBV6-4 to TRBJ2-5; 9 bases map to TRBD2. The CDR3 has 15 amino acids. Germline trimming cut 3 bases from V and 2 bases from J; bases unmatched to any gene: 4. Germline V CDR1 and CDR2: MRHNA, SNTAGT. The CDR3 protein is CASSELAGSQETQYF. The CDR3 bases are TGTGCCAGCAGTGAACTAGCGGGCTCACAAGAGACCCAGTACTTC.

The V call is TRBV28, the J call TRBJ2-3; 7 bases map to TRBD2. CDR3 length: 15 amino acids. Per germline, CDR1 MDHEN and CDR2 SYDVKM. V was clipped by 3 bases and J by 4 bases; unmatched bases: 7. The CDR3 bases are TGTGCCAGCAGTTTTGGGGGAGGGCATGCAGATACGCAGTATTTT. Translated, it gives CASSFGGGHADTQYF.

CDR3 nucleotide sequence: TGTGCCAGCAGCTATAACTACGAGCAGTACTTC. Its protein is CASSYNYEQYF. This chain connects TRBV7-8 to TRBJ2-7; D is ambiguous. The V and J ends lost 4 bases and 3 bases respectively, with 4 bases between them. The CDR3 consists of 11 residues. In germline, CDR1 is SGHVS, CDR2 FQNEAQ.

J is TRBJ1-3 and V is TRBV10-3; D not resolved. Germline V gives CDR1 ENHRY, CDR2 SYGVKD. The V and J ends lost 2 bases and 3 bases respectively, with 8 bases between them. The CDR3 is 14 amino acids. The CDR3 nucleotides read TGTGCCATCAGTGAGCGTGGGGTTGGAAACACCATATATTTT. Residues: CAISERGVGNTIYF.

The chain links TRBV10-3 to TRBJ2-2; D is undetermined. Germline V gene sequence: CDR1 ENHRY, CDR2 SYGVKD. V was trimmed by 2 bases and J by 4 bases, leaving 5 bases between them. The CDR3 is 13 amino acids. The CDR3 here is CAISETPTGELFF. DNA for the CDR3: TGTGCCATCAGTGAGACCCCCACCGGGGAGCTGTTTTTT.

The table lists this clone with a few counts. The rearrangement uses TRBV7-2 and TRBJ1-5; 7 nucleotides line up with TRBD1. From germline, CDR1 is SGHTA and CDR2 FQGNSA. The CDR3 has 13 residues. With V trimmed by 5 bases and J by 4 bases, 2 bases remained unmatched. The CDR3 DNA reads TGTGCCAGCAGCCCGGACAGGAATCAGCCCCAGCATTTT. It is translated as CASSPDRNQPQHF.

This clone showed up just once. The chain employs TRBV29-1 and TRBJ2-3; possibly TRBD2 for D (6 bases). Germline V gene data show CDR1 as SQVTM and CDR2 as ANQGSEA. This CDR3 has 14 residues. Trimming took 7 bases from V and 4 from J, leaving 18 bases between them. This CDR3 is CSAVGRPRADTQYF. In nucleotides, the CDR3 is TGCAGCGCCGTAGGGAGGCCGCGGGCAGATACGCAGTATTTT.

The V call is TRBV10-3, the J call TRBJ2-5; TRBD2 matches at 8 bases. The last part of the DNA fits TRBJ2-7 better; the J call may be wrong. The CDR3 has 14 residues. Germline V lookup: CDR1 ENHRY, CDR2 SYGVKD. The CDR3 region is CAISDGGGTYEQYF. In DNA, the CDR3 is TGTGCCATCAGTGACGGCGGGGGGACCTACGAGCAGTACTTC.

The rearrangement joins TRBV5-4 to TRBJ1-2; 9 bases line up with TRBD1. V lost 2 bases and J lost 5; bases outside the gene matches: 7. CDR3 length equals 15 residues. CDR1 is SGHNT and CDR2 is YYREEE in the germline V gene (reference sequence). CDR3 DNA: TGTGCCAGCAGCTTTCCGGGACAGGGACTTTATGGCTACACCTTC. It encodes CASSFPGQGLYGYTF.

This chain's CDR3 is CASSLGGLAGTGELFF. CDR3 in DNA: TGTGCCAGCAGCTTGGGCGGGCTAGCGGGAACCGGGGAGCTGTTTTTT. The rearrangement uses TRBV5-4 and TRBJ2-2; 9 nucleotides match TRBD2. Germline-derived CDR1 and CDR2 are SGHNT and YYREEE (reference sequence). This CDR3 is 16 amino acids long. The V gene end was trimmed by 0 bases and the J gene end by 5 bases; junction bases not matched to a gene: 5.

This clone was counted a single time. The chain has TRBV5-1 and TRBJ1-1; D gene ambiguous. The CDR3 is 13 residues long. Looked up from germline, CDR1 is SGHRS and CDR2 is YFSETQ. V gave up 0 bases and J gave up 1 base, with 4 bases separating them. This CDR3 is CASSLEGNTEAFF. CDR3 in DNA: TGCGCCAGCAGCTTGGAGGGGAACACTGAAGCTTTCTTT.

This clone was seen a single time. The rearrangement uses TRBV10-3 and TRBJ2-1; D gene uncertain. Per the germline V gene, CDR1 is ENHRY and CDR2 is SYGVKD. V was shortened by 0 bases and J by 7 bases, with 10 bases between the two germline ends. This CDR3 spans 14 amino acids. In nucleotides, the CDR3 is TGTGCCATCAGTGAGTCTAAGGGAAGGAATGAGCAGTTCTTC. The encoded protein is CAISESKGRNEQFF.

V and J are TRBV6-5 and TRBJ2-5; no definite D call. This CDR3 region has 15 residues. Per germline, CDR1 MNHEY and CDR2 SVGAGI. V shed 6 bases and J shed 5 bases, with 19 bases lying between them. This chain's CDR3 is CASSQLRPPGETQYF. CDR3 nucleotides: TGTGCCAGCAGCCAACTAAGGCCCCCTGGGGAGACCCAGTACTTC.